The sequence of this TCR beta chain was determined in a study of T cells in Graves' hyperthyroidism and ophthalmopathy (dated by TCRdb to between 2018 and 2021). General notes on the study: Peripheral blood samples were taken at the time of initial diagnosis, prior to any treatment. To identify TCR V-J signatures that set the groups apart, the researchers used a discovery cohort of 90 to 100 patients, made up of roughly 45 with Graves' ophthalmopathy and approximately 57 with stable Graves' hyperthyroidism. An independent validation cohort of about 20 hyperthyroidism patients and 17 patients who later progressed to ophthalmopathy tested prospective prediction of ophthalmopathy. The 100 discovery patients were randomly split 7:3 into training and test sets. Thyroid tissue and blood T-cell repertoires from about six Graves' hyperthyroidism patients were also compared in the study. Following sampling, methimazole starting at 30 mg daily was given to hyperthyroidism patients, and high-dose intravenous methylprednisolone was given to ophthalmopathy patients. The paper describes TCR Vbeta CDR3 sequencing of fewer than 150 peripheral blood samples, made up of 43 ophthalmopathy patients, around 78 hyperthyroidism patients and 17 progressor patients. General conclusions and limits of the study: Most expanded thyroid clonotypes (frequency above 0.001) were also detected in blood, suggesting blood repertoires may reflect thyroid immune responses. A 13 V-J signature model separated ophthalmopathy from stable hyperthyroidism, with around 91% sensitivity and 81% to 83% specificity in cross-validation and 80%/75% in testing. In validation, progression to ophthalmopathy was predicted by the model with roughly 71% sensitivity and approximately 78% specificity, a median of roughly 6 months before onset. Sample size was not statistically predetermined, and investigators were not blinded to group allocation.

From the cysteine up to the phenylalanine, the CDR3 has a length of 13 residues. The only DNA kept is the CDR3, 39 bases in frame from the first base. V has 2 bases trimmed and J has 6 bases trimmed; junction bases matching no gene number 4. The TCR beta CDR3 regions were amplified from the RNA transcripts. A first-round RT-PCR of the TCR CDR3 used the HTBI primer set with the Qiagen OneStep RT-PCR kit. The libraries were constructed in a second round of multiplex PCR and then size-selected and purified. Paired-end sequencing of the libraries was performed with 100 bp reads on an Illumina HiSeq2000. The authors processed their data as follows. SOAPnuke was used to process the raw data, throwing out any read that contained adapters or uncalled bases, had a mean Phred below 15, or lacked an exact constant-primer or identifier match. High-quality paired reads were merged using COPE v1.2.5, and each unique nucleotide sequence was defined as a clonotype. MiTCR v1.1 was used to align the clonotypes against IMGT TRBV, TRBD and TRBJ reference segments. Only V-J combinations with frequency above 0.0001, covering 98% to 99.2% of repertoires, were analysed. The TCS score was defined as F50 (clonal expansion) divided by E x V (chaos), with BLOSUM62-based TCRdist calculated between CDR3 peptides within each V-J. Welch's t-statistics and random forest reduced fewer than 550 V-J features to 13, which were used in a naive Bayes classifier (R e1071). TCRdb applied fastp at Q25 and MiXCR to the public reads, then kept only in-frame beta chains. Identical CDR3 proteins give one entry, which carries the most common genes and DNA. These V and J calls originate from TCRdb's pipeline instead of the authors' own analysis. Across this sample there are under 350,000 distinct CDR3 sequences, with around 23% seen only once. Of the sample, roughly 52% is held by the ten largest clones.

This clonotype was found many times. Its antigen is unknown. One base away there is no much larger clone; base qualities are not given. Stable Graves' hyperthyroidism was defined as the absence of progression to ophthalmopathy over 18 months of follow-up. Hyperthyroidism patients were newly diagnosed, had a disease duration of under 2 months, and were aged 18 to 65 years. The study excluded patients with uncontrolled infections, other autoimmune diseases, pregnancy or lactation. Diagnoses were based on clinical symptoms, serum thyroxine and TRAb, thyroid ultrasound and orbital computed tomography. Ficoll-Paque density gradient centrifugation was used to isolate PBMCs from about 10 ml of fresh peripheral blood. Total RNA was extracted using Trizol reagent, and RNA quality was assessed on an Agilent 2100 Bioanalyzer.

This receptor was taken from a woman aged 50 to 60 with Graves' hyperthyroidism. Sequencing was carried out using blood. The rearranged chain carries TRBV12-3 or TRBV12-4 and TRBJ2-7; the junction holds 7 bases that match TRBD1. The CDR3 sequence is CASSLKGASEQYF. The DNA sequence follows: TGTGCCAGCAGTTTAAAGGGGGCGAGCGAGCAGTACTTC.